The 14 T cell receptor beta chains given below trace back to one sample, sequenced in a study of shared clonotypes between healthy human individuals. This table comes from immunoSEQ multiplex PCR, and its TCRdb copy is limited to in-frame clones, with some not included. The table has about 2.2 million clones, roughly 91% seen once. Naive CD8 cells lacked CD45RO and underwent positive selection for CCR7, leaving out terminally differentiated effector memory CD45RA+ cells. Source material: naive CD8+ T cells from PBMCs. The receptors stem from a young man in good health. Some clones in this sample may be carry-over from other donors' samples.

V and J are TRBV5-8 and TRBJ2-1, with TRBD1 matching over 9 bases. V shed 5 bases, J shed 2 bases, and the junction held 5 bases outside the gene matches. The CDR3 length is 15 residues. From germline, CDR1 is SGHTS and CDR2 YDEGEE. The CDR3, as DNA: TGTGCCAGCAGGGAGGACAGGGGTACCTACAATGAGCAGTTCTTC. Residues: CASREDRGTYNEQFF.

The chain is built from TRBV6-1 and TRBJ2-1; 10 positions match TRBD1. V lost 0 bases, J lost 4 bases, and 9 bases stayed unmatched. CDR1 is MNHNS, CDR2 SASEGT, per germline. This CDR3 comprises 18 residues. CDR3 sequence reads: CASSEASGWGQGYNEQFF. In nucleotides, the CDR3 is TGTGCCAGCAGTGAAGCGTCGGGGTGGGGACAGGGGTACAATGAGCAGTTCTTC.

The CDR3 nucleotides are TGTGCCAGCCTGGACTATCCGAGCACTGAAGCTTTCTTT. Amino acid sequence: CASLDYPSTEAFF. The chain combines TRBV27 with TRBJ1-1, with D unclear. In germline, CDR1 is MNHEY, CDR2 SMNVEV (reference sequence). V lost 8 bases to trimming and J lost 4 bases, with 14 bases between them. The CDR3 extends over 13 amino acids.

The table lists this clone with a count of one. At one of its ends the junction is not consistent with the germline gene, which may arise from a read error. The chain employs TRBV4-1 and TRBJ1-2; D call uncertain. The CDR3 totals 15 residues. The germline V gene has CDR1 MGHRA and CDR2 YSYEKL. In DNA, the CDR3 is TGCGCCAGCAGCCAAGACCTCACGGCTAACTATGACTACACCTTC. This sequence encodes CASSQDLTANYDYTF.

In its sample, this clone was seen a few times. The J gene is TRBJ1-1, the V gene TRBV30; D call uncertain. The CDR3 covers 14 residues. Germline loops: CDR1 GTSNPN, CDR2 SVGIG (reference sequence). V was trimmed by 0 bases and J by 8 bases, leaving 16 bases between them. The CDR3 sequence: CAWSVREGAPEAFF. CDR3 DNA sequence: TGTGCCTGGAGTGTACGGGAGGGCGCGCCGGAAGCTTTCTTT.

Here the CDR3 DNA reads TGTGCCAGCAGCTTCAAGCTAGCGGGAGGGACGCAGACCCAGTACTTC. Translation gives CASSFKLAGGTQTQYF. The chain employs TRBV12-1 and TRBJ2-5; the table assigns TRBD2, which was not confirmed against the DNA. TRBV12-1 is designated a pseudogene. The CDR3 length is 16 residues.

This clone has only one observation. The CDR3 protein is CASSSEVAGAIGEQFF. The CDR3 nucleotides read TGTGCCAGCAGCTCGGAAGTAGCGGGAGCCATCGGTGAGCAGTTCTTC. The chain carries TRBV5-4 and TRBJ2-1; TRBD2 matches 9 bases. The CDR3 length is 16 residues. The germline V gene encodes CDR1 SGHNT and CDR2 YYREEE (reference sequence). The V and J ends lost 3 bases and 9 bases, in that order; junction bases with no gene match: 13.

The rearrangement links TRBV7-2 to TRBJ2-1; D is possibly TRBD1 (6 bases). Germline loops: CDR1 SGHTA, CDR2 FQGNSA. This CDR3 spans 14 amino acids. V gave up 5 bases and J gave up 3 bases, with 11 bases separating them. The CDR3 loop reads CASSNRDNYNEQFF. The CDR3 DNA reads TGTGCCAGCAGCAACCGGGACAACTACAATGAGCAGTTCTTC. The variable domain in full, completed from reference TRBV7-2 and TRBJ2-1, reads GAGVSQSPSNKVTEKGKDVELRCDPISGHTALYWYRQSLGQGLEFLIYFQGNSAPDKSGLPSDRFSAERTGGSVSTLTIQRTQQEDSAVYLCASSNRDNYNEQFFGPGTRLTVL.

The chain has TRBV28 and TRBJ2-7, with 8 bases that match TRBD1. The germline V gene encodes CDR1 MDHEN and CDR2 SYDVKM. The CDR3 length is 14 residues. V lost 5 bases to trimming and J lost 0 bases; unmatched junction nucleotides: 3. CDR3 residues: CASSPGQGSYEQYF. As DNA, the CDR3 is TGTGCCAGCAGTCCTGGACAGGGCTCCTACGAGCAGTACTTC.

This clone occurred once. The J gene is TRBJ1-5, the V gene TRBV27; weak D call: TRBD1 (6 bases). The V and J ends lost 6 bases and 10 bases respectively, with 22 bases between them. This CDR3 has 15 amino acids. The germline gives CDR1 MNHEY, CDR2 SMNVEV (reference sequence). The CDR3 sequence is CASRSFGGERDPQHF. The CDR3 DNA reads TGTGCCAGCAGGAGTTTCGGGGGCGAAAGGGATCCCCAGCATTTT.

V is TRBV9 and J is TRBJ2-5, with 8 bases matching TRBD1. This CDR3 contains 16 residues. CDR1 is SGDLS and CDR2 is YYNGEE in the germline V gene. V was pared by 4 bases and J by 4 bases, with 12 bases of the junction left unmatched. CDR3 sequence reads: CASSPYQGAVLETQYF. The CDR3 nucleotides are TGTGCCAGCAGCCCCTACCAGGGGGCTGTCCTAGAGACCCAGTACTTC.

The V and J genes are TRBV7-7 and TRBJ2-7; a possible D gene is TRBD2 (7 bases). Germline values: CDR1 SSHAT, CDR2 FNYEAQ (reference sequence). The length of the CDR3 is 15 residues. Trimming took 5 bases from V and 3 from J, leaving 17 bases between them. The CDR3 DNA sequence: TGTGCCAGCAGCCTTAGGGGGGGAGCCAACTACGAGCAGTACTTC. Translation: CASSLRGGANYEQYF.

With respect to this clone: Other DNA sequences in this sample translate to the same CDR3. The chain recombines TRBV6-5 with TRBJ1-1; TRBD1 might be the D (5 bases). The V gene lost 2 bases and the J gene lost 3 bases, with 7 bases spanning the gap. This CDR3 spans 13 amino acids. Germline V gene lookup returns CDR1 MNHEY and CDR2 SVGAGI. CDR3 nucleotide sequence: TGTGCCAGCAGTTACCAGGGAGACACTGAAGCTTTCTTT. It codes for CASSYQGDTEAFF.

CDR3 nucleotide sequence: TGTGCCATCGCTAGAGAGGCCTACAATGAGCAGTTCTTC. Translating it yields CAIAREAYNEQFF. J is TRBJ2-1 and V is TRBV10-3; D is undetermined. Germline assignment: CDR1 ENHRY and CDR2 SYGVKD. Trimming took off 8 bases at V and 2 bases at J, with 10 bases between the two ends. The CDR3 runs to 13 residues.